One sample yielded the 15 T cell receptor beta chains listed below, sequenced in a study of early T cells in non-severe SARS-CoV-2 infection. Each CDR3 protein gets one entry after TCRdb re-called the 5' RACE reads with MiXCR. The sample includes about 92,000 distinct CDR3 sequences, 16% of them seen just once. Material for sequencing was whole blood. These receptors came from an adult who was a healthcare worker with PCR-confirmed SARS-CoV-2 infection or an uninfected control (not recorded which).

This clonotype occurred a few times. V gene TRBV15 combines with J gene TRBJ2-5; 8 nucleotides align to TRBD1. V trimming: 0 bases; J trimming: 5 bases; junction bases outside the gene matches: 8. CDR3 size: 16 residues. The germline CDR1 and CDR2 sequences are LNHNV and YYDKDF (reference sequence). CDR3 in amino acids: CATSRDQGANFETQYF. The CDR3 bases are TGTGCCACCAGCAGAGATCAGGGGGCTAATTTCGAGACCCAGTACTTC.

The chain recombines TRBV4-3 with TRBJ2-3; D call uncertain. This CDR3 contains 13 residues. The V end was cut by 0 bases, the J end by 4 bases, with 5 bases between. Germline CDR1 and CDR2: LGHNA and YSLEER. CDR3 DNA: TGCGCCAGCAGCCAAGAGGCGCCAGATACGCAGTATTTT. Amino acid sequence: CASSQEAPDTQYF.

There are a few counts of this clonotype. The rearrangement joins TRBV11-2 to TRBJ2-1; D is unclear. The V gene lost 5 bases and the J gene lost 6 bases, with 8 bases spanning the gap. The CDR3 is made up of 12 amino acids. Germline V gene data show CDR1 as SGHAT and CDR2 as FQNNGV. The DNA for the CDR3 is TGTGCCAGCAGCCCTGGGTCCAATGAGCAGTTCTTC. It specifies CASSPGSNEQFF. Full variable domain (remainder filled in from reference TRBV11-2 and TRBJ2-1): EAGVAQSPRYKIIEKRQSVAFWCNPISGHATLYWYQQILGQGPKLLIQFQNNGVVDDSQLPKDRFSAERLKGVDSTLKIQPAKLEDSAVYLCASSPGSNEQFFGPGTRLTVL.

V gene TRBV6-1 combines with J gene TRBJ2-7; 10 bases align to TRBD1. With 5 bases clipped from V and 5 bases from J, the junction kept 6 bases outside the gene matches. Germline loops: CDR1 MNHNS, CDR2 SASEGT. The CDR3 has 14 residues. The CDR3 sequence is CASSTGTGEDEQYF. Written as DNA, the CDR3 is TGTGCCAGCAGTACCGGGACAGGGGAGGACGAGCAGTACTTC.

In its sample, this clonotype was seen many times. The gene calls are TRBV20-1 and TRBJ2-5, with 8 nucleotides matching TRBD1. V lost 2 bases, J lost 4 bases, and 6 bases stayed unmatched. The germline CDR1 and CDR2 sequences are DFQATT and SNEGSKA (reference sequence). The CDR3 has 14 residues. This CDR3 reads CSARTGGTRETQYF. In DNA, the CDR3 is TGCAGTGCTAGAACAGGGGGTACTAGAGAGACCCAGTACTTC.

The V and J genes are TRBV4-3 and TRBJ1-3; D is undetermined. The CDR3 loop spans 15 amino acids. V dropped 0 bases and J dropped 0 bases, with 6 bases sitting between them. CDR1 LGHNA and CDR2 YSLEER come from the germline V gene. The CDR3 is CASSQDDYSGNTIYF. The CDR3 DNA follows: TGCGCCAGCAGCCAAGACGACTACTCTGGAAACACCATATATTTT.

This clonotype was counted ten times or more. J is TRBJ2-5 and V is TRBV28; tentative D call: TRBD2 (6 bases). Trimming cost V 1 base and J 7 bases, with 22 bases left between them. This CDR3 region has 17 residues. Germline assignment: CDR1 MDHEN and CDR2 SYDVKM. As DNA, the CDR3 is TGTGCCAGCAGTTTATTGGGTCTGGAGCGGGTTGGGAGGACCCAGTACTTC. Translation gives CASSLLGLERVGRTQYF.

The rearrangement links TRBV5-1 to TRBJ2-1; 15 bases match TRBD2. Per germline, CDR1 SGHRS and CDR2 YFSETQ. Trimming cost V 3 bases and J 7 bases; bases outside gene matches: 5. This CDR3 has 16 amino acids. The CDR3 loop reads CASSWTSGRANNEQFF. The CDR3 DNA is TGCGCCAGCAGCTGGACTAGCGGGAGGGCGAATAATGAGCAGTTCTTC.

The chain carries TRBV11-2 and TRBJ1-3; D is ambiguous. Trimming stripped 2 bases from V and 4 bases from J, with 18 bases between. The CDR3 sequence is 17 residues long. CDR1 and CDR2 from the germline V gene are SGHAT and FQNNGV. In DNA, the CDR3 is TGTGCCAGCAGCTTATCAGCGAGCGGAGGTACGGGAAACACCATATATTTT. This gives the protein CASSLSASGGTGNTIYF.

The V and J genes are TRBV6-6 and TRBJ2-7; 7 nucleotides agree with TRBD2. The CDR3 runs 15 residues. Germline V gives CDR1 MNHNY, CDR2 SVGAGI (reference sequence). V trimming: 2 bases; J trimming: 3 bases; junction bases outside the gene matches: 7. The CDR3 DNA sequence: TGTGCCAGCAGTTACGAAGCTAGCGGTGACTACGAGCAGTACTTC. This codes for CASSYEASGDYEQYF.

This clonotype was recorded a few times. This chain joins TRBV29-1 and TRBJ1-3, with D uncertain. Germline V gene sequence: CDR1 SQVTM, CDR2 ANQGSEA. The CDR3 runs 13 residues. V shed 7 bases and J shed 0 bases, with 10 bases lying between them. The CDR3 here is CSARHPSGNTIYF. The CDR3 DNA follows: TGCAGCGCCAGACACCCCTCTGGAAACACCATATATTTT.

There are a few counts of this clonotype. V usage is TRBV5-1 and J usage is TRBJ1-4, with 10 bases identical to TRBD1. V was clipped by 4 bases and J by 0 bases; unmatched bases: 12. This CDR3 has 19 residues. Germline CDR1 and CDR2: SGHRS and YFSETQ. CDR3 bases: TGCGCCAGCAGCAAGCGTGACAGGGGGCGTCTTGCAACTAATGAAAAACTGTTTTTT. The encoded protein is CASSKRDRGRLATNEKLFF.

This clonotype was counted ten times or more. The V call is TRBV29-1, the J call TRBJ1-1; D may be TRBD1 (5 bases). V shed 4 bases and J shed 4 bases, with 10 bases lying between them. The CDR3 consists of 12 residues. The germline gives CDR1 SQVTM, CDR2 ANQGSEA. CDR3 coding DNA: TGCAGCGTTGCTCAGGGAGGCACTGAAGCTTTCTTT. Protein product: CSVAQGGTEAFF.

This clonotype turned up a few times. The chain employs TRBV28 and TRBJ1-1; no definite D call. The CDR3 loop spans 10 amino acids. From germline, CDR1 is MDHEN and CDR2 SYDVKM. V lost 4 bases and J lost 3, with 0 bases in between. For the CDR3, the DNA is TGTGCCAGCAGTTACACTGAAGCTTTCTTT. Amino acid sequence: CASSYTEAFF.

This rearrangement joins TRBV7-2 to TRBJ2-7, with 12 bases that match TRBD2. Germline CDR1 is SGHTA and CDR2 is FQGNSA. This CDR3 spans 15 amino acids. The V and J ends lost 2 bases and 2 bases, in that order; junction bases with no gene match: 1. Here the CDR3 reads CASSLLAGGPYEQYF. The DNA for the CDR3 is TGTGCCAGCAGCTTACTAGCGGGGGGGCCCTACGAGCAGTACTTC.